The 22 T cell receptor beta chains below were found in one sample sequenced in a study of cytomegalovirus exposure and HLA in healthy donors. PCR involved 60 Vbeta and 13 Jbeta primers. Assay used: immunoSEQ multiplex PCR; TCRdb lists only in-frame clones, some missing. The sample holds 50,000 to 75,000 clones, 65% to 90% seen once. Sequencing was performed on PBMCs. All receptors come from a human donor in good health.

The rearrangement joins TRBV5-1 to TRBJ1-6; no clear D. The CDR3 length is 13 residues. Germline CDR1 is SGHRS and CDR2 is YFSETQ. V was pared by 4 bases and J by 9 bases, with 11 bases between. The CDR3 region is CASSPADGSPLHF. The DNA of the CDR3 is TGCGCCAGCAGCCCTGCGGATGGTTCACCCCTCCACTTT.

The chain has TRBV7-9 and TRBJ1-2; the match to TRBD1 covers 9 bases. Losses at the gene ends were 5 bases for V and 8 bases for J; bases not matched to a gene: 6. The CDR3 covers 13 residues. Germline CDR1 and CDR2: SEHNR and FQNEAQ (reference sequence). The CDR3 coding sequence is TGTGCCAGCAGCACCGGGACAGGGTGGGGCTACACCTTC. This encodes CASSTGTGWGYTF.

This sequence joins TRBV30 and TRBJ1-4; D is unclear. From germline, CDR1 is GTSNPN and CDR2 SVGIG (reference sequence). CDR3 length: 13 amino acids. V lost 3 bases and J lost 10, with 15 bases in between. The CDR3 sequence: CAWRSNPPGKLFF. The CDR3 DNA is TGTGCCTGGAGATCAAATCCTCCAGGAAAACTGTTTTTT.

The DNA for the CDR3 is TGTGCCAGCAGCCCCCCCCTATTAAAGTACGAGCAGTACTTC. Protein sequence: CASSPPLLKYEQYF. The rearrangement links TRBV7-2 to TRBJ2-7; the D is unclear. CDR1 SGHTA and CDR2 FQGNSA come from the germline V gene. The CDR3 runs to 14 residues. Trimming removed 5 bases from V and 4 bases from J, with 15 bases in between.

J is TRBJ1-1 and V is TRBV29-1; D is possibly TRBD1 (6 bases). CDR1 is SQVTM and CDR2 is ANQGSEA in the germline V gene. This CDR3 region has 13 residues. V gave up 3 bases and J gave up 6 bases, with 14 bases separating them. The CDR3 loop reads CSVEGGASAEAFF. The CDR3 DNA reads TGCAGCGTTGAGGGGGGGGCTTCAGCTGAAGCTTTCTTT.

This rearrangement joins TRBV7-8 to TRBJ2-2, with 10 nucleotides matching TRBD1. The CDR3 sequence is 15 residues long. The germline gives CDR1 SGHVS, CDR2 FQNEAQ. The V segment lost 5 bases and the J segment 8 bases; nucleotides outside the gene matches: 8. CDR3 bases: TGTGCCAGCAGCAAGACAGGGGGCGCAACTGGGGAGCTGTTTTTT. Encoded protein: CASSKTGGATGELFF.

The V and J genes are TRBV15 and TRBJ2-1; TRBD2 aligns across 8 bases. CDR1 and CDR2 from the germline V gene are LNHNV and YYDKDF (reference sequence). The V and J ends lost 4 bases and 4 bases, in that order; junction bases with no gene match: 6. The CDR3 is made up of 15 amino acids. CDR3 DNA: TGTGCCACCAGCATGGGTGGCGGGAGGTACAATGAGCAGTTCTTC. It specifies CATSMGGGRYNEQFF.

The chain uses TRBV28 and TRBJ1-1; D is possibly TRBD1 (6 bases). This CDR3 comprises 16 residues. V shed 4 bases and J shed 1 base, with 16 bases lying between them. Per germline, CDR1 MDHEN and CDR2 SYDVKM. The CDR3 is CASSSLIRQENTEAFF. The CDR3 coding sequence is TGTGCCAGCAGTTCACTAATCAGACAGGAGAACACTGAAGCTTTCTTT.

The chain links TRBV7-2 to TRBJ1-1, with D possibly TRBD1 on 5 matching bases. CDR3 length: 13 residues. CDR1 and CDR2 (germline): SGHTA, FQGNSA. Trimming took off 6 bases at V and 8 bases at J, with 16 bases between the two ends. CDR3: CASSKNRLGEAFF. The CDR3 DNA reads as TGTGCCAGCAGTAAAAACAGGCTCGGCGAAGCTTTCTTT. The whole variable domain, filled in from reference TRBV7-2 and TRBJ1-1, reads GAGVSQSPSNKVTEKGKDVELRCDPISGHTALYWYRQSLGQGLEFLIYFQGNSAPDKSGLPSDRFSAERTGGSVSTLTIQRTQQEDSAVYLCASSKNRLGEAFFGQGTRLTVV.

The rearrangement uses TRBV4-1 and TRBJ2-3, with D possibly being TRBD2 (6 bases). V was cut by 1 base and J by 2 bases, with 7 bases left in between. The germline CDR1 and CDR2 sequences are MGHRA and YSYEKL. The CDR3 loop spans 14 amino acids. DNA of the CDR3: TGCGCCAGCAGCCAAGGGCGGGACACAGATACGCAGTATTTT. Translation: CASSQGRDTDTQYF.

The chain employs TRBV7-2 and TRBJ1-5; a weak D match, TRBD1 (5 bases). CDR1 is SGHTA and CDR2 is FQGNSA in the germline V gene. V lost 2 bases, J lost 0 bases, and 8 bases lay in between. The CDR3 is 15 amino acids. The CDR3 sequence: CASSLLQDSNQPQHF. The CDR3 bases are TGTGCCAGCAGCTTATTACAGGATAGCAATCAGCCCCAGCATTTT.

This clone is a singleton in its sample. The chain combines TRBV10-3 with TRBJ1-1; 7 bases are shared with TRBD1. The CDR3 loop spans 16 amino acids. Germline V gene data show CDR1 as ENHRY and CDR2 as SYGVKD. The ends lost 6 bases at V and 0 bases at J; junction bases unmatched: 10. The CDR3 DNA is TGTGCCATCAGAGACAGGGCCCTCTCCATGAACACTGAAGCTTTCTTT. Its protein is CAIRDRALSMNTEAFF.

V and J are TRBV10-3 and TRBJ2-6; tentatively, D is TRBD2 (5 bases). Per germline, CDR1 ENHRY and CDR2 SYGVKD. With 2 bases removed from V and 2 bases from J, the gap between germline ends came to 16 bases. The CDR3 totals 18 residues. The CDR3 nucleotides are TGTGCCATCAGTGAGACCCGGGAAGCTCGACCTGGGGCCAACGTCCTGACTTTC. Translation gives CAISETREARPGANVLTF.

The rearrangement uses TRBV29-1 and TRBJ2-1, with no clear D. The V gene's germline CDR1 is SQVTM and CDR2 ANQGSEA. V was cut by 2 bases and J by 6 bases, with 5 bases left in between. The CDR3 extends over 11 amino acids. Here the CDR3 reads CSVESPNEQFF. The DNA of the CDR3 is TGCAGCGTTGAAAGCCCCAATGAGCAGTTCTTC.

For the CDR3, the DNA is TGTGCCAGCTTAGCGGGGAGAGCCTACAATGAGCAGTTCTTC. Translation: CASLAGRAYNEQFF. The chain combines TRBV21-1 with TRBJ2-1; the DNA was not compared with TRBD2, the D call given in the table. TRBV21-1 counts as a pseudogene. There are 14 residues in the CDR3.

V and J are TRBV7-2 and TRBJ2-7; D might be TRBD2 (6 bases). Trimming took 3 bases from V and 4 from J, leaving 10 bases between them. Germline V gene data show CDR1 as SGHTA and CDR2 as FQGNSA. The CDR3 contains 13 residues. CDR3 nucleotide sequence: TGTGCCAGCAGCTTGGGACTGGTATACGAGCAGTACTTC. Residues: CASSLGLVYEQYF.

The sample holds one count of this clone. The gene calls are TRBV7-9 and TRBJ2-7, with 11 bases fitting TRBD2. The V gene's germline CDR1 is SEHNR and CDR2 FQNEAQ (reference sequence). The CDR3 has 14 amino acids. The J segment lost 7 bases and the V segment lost 5 bases, leaving 7 bases of the junction unmatched. The CDR3 protein is CASSPGSGRGEQYF. CDR3 DNA sequence: TGTGCCAGCAGCCCGGGTAGCGGGAGGGGAGAGCAGTACTTC.

V usage is TRBV7-2 and J usage is TRBJ1-1; maybe TRBD1 (5 bases). The CDR3 has 15 residues. V shed 1 base and J shed 7 bases, with 16 bases lying between them. Germline loops: CDR1 SGHTA, CDR2 FQGNSA. Here the CDR3 DNA reads TGTGCCAGCAGCTTAGGACCTATATGGGGGGGTGAAGCTTTCTTT. It codes for CASSLGPIWGGEAFF.

A few counts support this clone. The chain uses TRBV11-1 and TRBJ2-6, with 10 positions matching TRBD1. From germline, CDR1 is SGHAT and CDR2 FQDESV (reference sequence). The junction had 7 bases not matched to a gene; V was cut back by 5 bases and J by 0 bases. This CDR3 region has 18 residues. The DNA of the CDR3 is TGTGCCAGCAGCACAGGACAGGGGGTTCACTCTGGGGCCAACGTCCTGACTTTC. It is translated as CASSTGQGVHSGANVLTF.

The chain is built from TRBV6-4 and TRBJ2-7; the D gene is possibly TRBD2 (5 bases). This CDR3 has 10 amino acids. Germline CDR1 and CDR2: MRHNA and SNTAGT. Deletions cut 6 bases from V and 12 bases from J, with 12 bases between. CDR3 bases: TGTGCCAGCAGACTATGGAGGTGGTACTTC. Translated, it gives CASRLWRWYF.

This sequence joins TRBV30 and TRBJ1-4, with D maybe TRBD1 (6 bases). From germline, CDR1 is GTSNPN and CDR2 SVGIG (reference sequence). There are 14 residues in the CDR3. V gave up 3 bases and J gave up 8 bases, with 16 bases separating them. CDR3 residues: CAWRKQGLVEKLFF. The CDR3 nucleotides are TGTGCCTGGAGAAAACAGGGTTTAGTGGAAAAACTGTTTTTT.

V and J are TRBV11-3 and TRBJ2-3; 9 bases match TRBD2. CDR1 and CDR2 (germline): SGHNT, YENEEA. The CDR3 has 14 residues. The junction had 8 bases not matched to a gene; V was cut back by 6 bases and J by 7 bases. CDR3 sequence (DNA): TGTGCCAGCAGTGGACAGGCGGGGGGGAATACGCAGTATTTT. Translated: CASSGQAGGNTQYF.